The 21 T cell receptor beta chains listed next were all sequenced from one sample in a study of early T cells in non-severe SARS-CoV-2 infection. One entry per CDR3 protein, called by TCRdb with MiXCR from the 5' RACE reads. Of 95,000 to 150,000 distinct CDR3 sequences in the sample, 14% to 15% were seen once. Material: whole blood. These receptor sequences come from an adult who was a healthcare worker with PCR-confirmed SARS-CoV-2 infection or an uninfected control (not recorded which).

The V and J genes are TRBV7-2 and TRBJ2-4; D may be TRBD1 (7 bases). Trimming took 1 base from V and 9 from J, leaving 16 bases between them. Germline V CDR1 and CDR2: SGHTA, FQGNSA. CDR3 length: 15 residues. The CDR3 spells CASSLDPRRGRIQYF. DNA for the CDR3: TGTGCCAGCAGCTTAGATCCCAGGAGGGGGCGCATTCAGTACTTC.

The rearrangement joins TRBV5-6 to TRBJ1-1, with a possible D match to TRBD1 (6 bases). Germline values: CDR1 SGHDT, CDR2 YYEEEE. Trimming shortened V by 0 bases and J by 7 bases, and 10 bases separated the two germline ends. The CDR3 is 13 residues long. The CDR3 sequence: CASSLVRGNEAFF. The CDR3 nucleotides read TGTGCCAGCAGCTTGGTTAGGGGGAATGAAGCTTTCTTT.

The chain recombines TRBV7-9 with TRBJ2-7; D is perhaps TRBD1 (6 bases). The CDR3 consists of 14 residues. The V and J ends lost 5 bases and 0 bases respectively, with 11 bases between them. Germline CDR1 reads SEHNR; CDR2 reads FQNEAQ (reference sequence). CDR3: CASSPGQTSYEQYF. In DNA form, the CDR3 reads TGTGCCAGCAGCCCGGGACAAACCTCCTACGAGCAGTACTTC.

The CDR3 here is CASNPRAFGAYNEQFF. CDR3 coding DNA: TGTGCCAGCAATCCGCGGGCTTTCGGGGCCTACAATGAGCAGTTCTTC. J is TRBJ2-1 and V is TRBV6-5, with TRBD2 as a possible D gene (5 bases). The V end lost 7 bases, the J end lost 2 bases, and 18 bases lay between the germline ends. This CDR3 spans 16 amino acids. Germline V gene sequence: CDR1 MNHEY, CDR2 SVGAGI.

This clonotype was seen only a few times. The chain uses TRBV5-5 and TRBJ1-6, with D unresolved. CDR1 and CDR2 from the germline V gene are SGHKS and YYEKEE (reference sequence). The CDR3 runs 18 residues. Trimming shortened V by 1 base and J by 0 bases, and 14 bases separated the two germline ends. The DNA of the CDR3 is TGTGCCAGCAGCTTGTCAGCGGGAGGGAGCTCCTATAATTCACCCCTCCACTTT. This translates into CASSLSAGGSSYNSPLHF.

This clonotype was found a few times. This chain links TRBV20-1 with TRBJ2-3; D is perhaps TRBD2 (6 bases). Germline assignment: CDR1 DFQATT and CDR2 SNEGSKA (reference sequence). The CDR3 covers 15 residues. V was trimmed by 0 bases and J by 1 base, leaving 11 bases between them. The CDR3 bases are TGCAGTGCTAGAGATCGGGGCGGGGGCACAGATACGCAGTATTTT. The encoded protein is CSARDRGGGTDTQYF.

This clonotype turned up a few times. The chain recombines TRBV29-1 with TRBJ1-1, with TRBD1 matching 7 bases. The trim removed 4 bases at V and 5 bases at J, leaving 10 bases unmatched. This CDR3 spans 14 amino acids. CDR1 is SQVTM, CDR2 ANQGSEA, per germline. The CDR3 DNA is TGCAGCGTTGGTCTCGGGACAGTGGGAACTGAAGCTTTCTTT. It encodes CSVGLGTVGTEAFF. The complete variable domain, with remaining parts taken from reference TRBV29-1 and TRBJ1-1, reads SAVISQKPSRDICQRGTSLTIQCQVDSQVTMMFWYRQQPGQSLTLIATANQGSEATYESGFVIDKFPISRPNLTFSTLTVSNMSPEDSSIYLCSVGLGTVGTEAFFGQGTRLTVV.

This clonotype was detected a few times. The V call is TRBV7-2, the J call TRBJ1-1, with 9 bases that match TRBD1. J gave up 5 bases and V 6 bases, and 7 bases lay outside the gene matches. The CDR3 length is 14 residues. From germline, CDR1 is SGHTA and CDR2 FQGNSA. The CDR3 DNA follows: TGTGCCAGCAGTCGCGACAGGGGGACGACTGAAGCTTTCTTT. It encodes CASSRDRGTTEAFF. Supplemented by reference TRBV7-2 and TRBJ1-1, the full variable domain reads GAGVSQSPSNKVTEKGKDVELRCDPISGHTALYWYRQSLGQGLEFLIYFQGNSAPDKSGLPSDRFSAERTGGSVSTLTIQRTQQEDSAVYLCASSRDRGTTEAFFGQGTRLTVV.

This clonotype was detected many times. The CDR3 loop reads CASSPRSVQGNEQFF. The CDR3 DNA is TGTGCCAGCAGCCCCCGGTCGGTCCAAGGGAATGAGCAGTTCTTC. The rearrangement uses TRBV7-8 and TRBJ2-1, with D unclear. Looked up from germline, CDR1 is SGHVS and CDR2 is FQNEAQ. The CDR3 sequence is 15 residues long. The V gene lost 5 bases and the J gene lost 7 bases, with 18 bases spanning the gap.

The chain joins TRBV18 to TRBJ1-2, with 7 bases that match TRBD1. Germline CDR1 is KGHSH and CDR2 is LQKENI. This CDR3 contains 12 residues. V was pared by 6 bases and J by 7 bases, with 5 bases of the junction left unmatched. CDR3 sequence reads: CASSTDRVGYTF. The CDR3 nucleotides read TGTGCCAGCTCGACCGACAGGGTTGGCTACACCTTC.

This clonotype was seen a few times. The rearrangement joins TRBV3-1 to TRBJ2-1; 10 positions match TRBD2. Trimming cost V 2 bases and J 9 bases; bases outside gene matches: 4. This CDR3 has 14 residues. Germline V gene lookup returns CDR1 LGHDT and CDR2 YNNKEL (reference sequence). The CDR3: CASSQSGGASEQFF. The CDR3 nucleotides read TGTGCCAGCAGCCAAAGCGGGGGGGCCAGTGAGCAGTTCTTC.

The chain's CDR3 is CASSPKGRTNEKLFF. CDR3 DNA sequence: TGTGCCAGCAGCCCCAAGGGGCGCACTAATGAAAAACTGTTTTTT. V and J are TRBV14 and TRBJ1-4; possible D gene TRBD1, 5 bases. The germline V gene has CDR1 SGHDN and CDR2 FVKESK. This CDR3 spans 15 amino acids. With 4 bases removed from V and 2 bases from J, the gap between germline ends came to 11 bases.

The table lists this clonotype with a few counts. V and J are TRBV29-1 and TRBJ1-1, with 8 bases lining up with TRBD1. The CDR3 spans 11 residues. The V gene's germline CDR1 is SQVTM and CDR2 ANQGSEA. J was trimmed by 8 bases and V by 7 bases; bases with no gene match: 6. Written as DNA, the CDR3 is TGCAGCGCGAGACAGGGGAAAGAAGCTTTCTTT. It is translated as CSARQGKEAFF.

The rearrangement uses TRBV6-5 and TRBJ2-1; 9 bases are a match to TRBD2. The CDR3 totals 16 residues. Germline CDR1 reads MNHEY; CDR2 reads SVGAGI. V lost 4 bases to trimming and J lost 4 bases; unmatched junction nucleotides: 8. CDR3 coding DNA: TGTGCCAGCAGTTCCTTAGCGGGGGAACTTTACAATGAGCAGTTCTTC. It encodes CASSSLAGELYNEQFF.

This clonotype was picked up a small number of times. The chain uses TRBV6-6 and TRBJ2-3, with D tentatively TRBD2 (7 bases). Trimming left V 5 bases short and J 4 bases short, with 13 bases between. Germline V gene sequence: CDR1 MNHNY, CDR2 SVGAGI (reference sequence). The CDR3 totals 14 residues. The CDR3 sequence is CASSPRGAPDTQYF. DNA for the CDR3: TGTGCCAGCAGTCCTCGGGGGGCCCCAGATACGCAGTATTTT.

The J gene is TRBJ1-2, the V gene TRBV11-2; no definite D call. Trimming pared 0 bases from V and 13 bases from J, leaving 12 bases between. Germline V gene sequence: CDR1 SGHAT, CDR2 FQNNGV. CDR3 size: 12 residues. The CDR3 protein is CASSLDRRTPTF. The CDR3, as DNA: TGTGCCAGCAGCTTAGATCGCAGGACTCCCACCTTC. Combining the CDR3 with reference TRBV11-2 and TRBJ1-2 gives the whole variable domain EAGVAQSPRYKIIEKRQSVAFWCNPISGHATLYWYQQILGQGPKLLIQFQNNGVVDDSQLPKDRFSAERLKGVDSTLKIQPAKLEDSAVYLCASSLDRRTPTFGSGTRLTVV.

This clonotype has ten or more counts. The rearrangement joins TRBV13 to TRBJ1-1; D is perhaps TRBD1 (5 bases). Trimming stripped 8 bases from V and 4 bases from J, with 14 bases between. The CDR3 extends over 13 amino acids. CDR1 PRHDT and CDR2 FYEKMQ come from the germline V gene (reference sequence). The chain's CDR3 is CASHINGGTEAFF. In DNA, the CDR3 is TGTGCCAGCCACATCAACGGGGGCACTGAAGCTTTCTTT.

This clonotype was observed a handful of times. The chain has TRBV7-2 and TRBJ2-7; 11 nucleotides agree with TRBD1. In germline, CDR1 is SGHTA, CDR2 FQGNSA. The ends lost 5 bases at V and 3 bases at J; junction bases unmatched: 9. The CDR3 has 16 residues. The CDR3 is CASSAPPGQGGYEQYF. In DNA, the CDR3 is TGTGCCAGCAGCGCTCCTCCGGGACAGGGGGGCTACGAGCAGTACTTC.

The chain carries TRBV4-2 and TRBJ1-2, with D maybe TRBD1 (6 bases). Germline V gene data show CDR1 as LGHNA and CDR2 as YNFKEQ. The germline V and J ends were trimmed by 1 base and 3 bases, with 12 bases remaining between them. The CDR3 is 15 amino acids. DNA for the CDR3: TGTGCCAGCAGCCAAGGGGGGGCGGGTGACTATGGCTACACCTTC. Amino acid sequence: CASSQGGAGDYGYTF.

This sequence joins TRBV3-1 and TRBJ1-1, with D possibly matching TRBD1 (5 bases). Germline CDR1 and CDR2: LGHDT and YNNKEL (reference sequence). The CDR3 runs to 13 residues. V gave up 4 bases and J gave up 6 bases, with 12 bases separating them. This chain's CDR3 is CASSLPGSAEAFF. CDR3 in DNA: TGTGCCAGCAGCCTACCAGGGTCTGCTGAAGCTTTCTTT.

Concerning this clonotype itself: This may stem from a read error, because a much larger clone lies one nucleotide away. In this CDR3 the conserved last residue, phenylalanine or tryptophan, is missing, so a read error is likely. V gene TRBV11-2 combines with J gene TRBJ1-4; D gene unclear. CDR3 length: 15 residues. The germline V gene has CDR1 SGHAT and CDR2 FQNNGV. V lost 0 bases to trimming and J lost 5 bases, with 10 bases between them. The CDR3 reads CASSLDLAGNEKLFL. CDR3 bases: TGTGCCAGCAGCTTAGATCTAGCTGGGAATGAAAAACTGTTTCTT.